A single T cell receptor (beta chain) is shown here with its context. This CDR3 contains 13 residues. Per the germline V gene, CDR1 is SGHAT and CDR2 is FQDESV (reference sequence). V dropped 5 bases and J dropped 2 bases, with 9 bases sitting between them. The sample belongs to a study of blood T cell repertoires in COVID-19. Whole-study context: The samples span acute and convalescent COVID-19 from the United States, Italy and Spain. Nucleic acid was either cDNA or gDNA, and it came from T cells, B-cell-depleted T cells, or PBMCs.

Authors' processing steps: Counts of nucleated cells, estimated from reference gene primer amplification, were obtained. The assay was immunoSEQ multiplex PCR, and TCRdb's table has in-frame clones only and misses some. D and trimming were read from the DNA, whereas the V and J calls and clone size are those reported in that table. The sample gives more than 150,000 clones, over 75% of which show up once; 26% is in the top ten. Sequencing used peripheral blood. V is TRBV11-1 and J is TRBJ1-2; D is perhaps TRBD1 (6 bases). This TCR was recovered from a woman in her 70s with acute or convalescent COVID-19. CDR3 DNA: TGTGCCAGCAGCGCCGACAGGAACTATGGCTACACCTTC. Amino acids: CASSADRNYGYTF.